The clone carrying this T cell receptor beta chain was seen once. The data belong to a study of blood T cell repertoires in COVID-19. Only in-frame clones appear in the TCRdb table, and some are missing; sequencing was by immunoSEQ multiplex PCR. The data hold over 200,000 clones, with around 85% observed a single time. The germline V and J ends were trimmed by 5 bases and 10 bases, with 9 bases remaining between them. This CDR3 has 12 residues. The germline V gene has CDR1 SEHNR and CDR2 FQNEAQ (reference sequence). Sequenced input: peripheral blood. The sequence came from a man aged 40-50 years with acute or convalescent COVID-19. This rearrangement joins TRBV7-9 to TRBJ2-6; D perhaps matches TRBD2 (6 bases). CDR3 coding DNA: TGTGCCAGCAGCGGGGGGTGGAACGTCCTGACTTTC. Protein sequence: CASSGGWNVLTF.